These T cell receptor beta chains were read from a single sample in a study of CD8 T cells in ankylosing spondylitis. TCRdb fed the 5' RACE reads into MiXCR, producing one record per CDR3 protein. There are some 800,000 distinct CDR3 sequences in the sample; about 11% occur only once, and 0.51% lies in the top ten. Sequencing was performed on blood, either unsorted or a sorted T cell fraction (not recorded which). The source of these receptors is a male donor with ankylosing spondylitis. Both conserved end residues are part of each CDR3. The D gene is left open where the match is weak. Clone size is stated in some rows and not others, as once, few, many or a class when expanded.

D gene | J gene | clone size | V gene | CDR3 DNA | CDR3 protein
TRBD2 | TRBJ2-7 | many | TRBV12-3/TRBV12-4 | TGTGCCAGCAGGACTAGCGCCGAGCAGTACTTC | CASRTSAEQYF
TRBD2 | TRBJ2-1 | few | TRBV5-1 | TGCGCCAGCAGCTTGGTTCCTCTAGCGGGGTCGGATGAGCAGTTCTTC | CASSLVPLAGSDEQFF
TRBD1 | TRBJ2-4 | . | TRBV6-1 | TGTGCCAGCAGCGGGACAGGGTATATACGCATTCAGTACTTC | CASSGTGYIRIQYF
. | TRBJ1-4 | few | TRBV5-1 | TGCGCCAGCAGCTTCGTCCTTGTCGGGGAACCATCAATTAATGAAAAACTGTTTTTT | CASSFVLVGEPSINEKLFF
TRBD2 | TRBJ2-7 | . | TRBV10-3 | TGTGCCATCAGTGGGGGGGGTACCTCCGAGCAGTACTTC | CAISGGGTSEQYF
TRBD2 | TRBJ2-7 | . | TRBV6-1 | TGTGCCAGCAGTCAGACCGGGAGGTCCTACGAGCAGTACTTC | CASSQTGRSYEQYF
TRBD1 | TRBJ1-2 | few | TRBV20-1 | TGCAGTGCTAGATCGACAGGGCAGAACACCTTC | CSARSTGQNTF
TRBD1 | TRBJ2-2 | . | TRBV18 | TGTGCCAGCTCACGGGACAGTTCCGAACTCACCGGGGAGCTGTTTTTT | CASSRDSSELTGELFF
. | TRBJ2-7 | . | TRBV20-1 | TGCAGTGCTAGGGGAACTAGGCCCTACGAGCAGTACTTC | CSARGTRPYEQYF
. | TRBJ2-5 | many | TRBV12-3/TRBV12-4 | TGTGCCAGTAACTATTGGGGAGGAATGGGCCAAGAGACCCAGTACTTC | CASNYWGGMGQETQYF
. | TRBJ1-4 | few | TRBV6-5 | TGTGCCACCGCCAGCAATGAAAAACTGTTTTTT | CATASNEKLFF
. | TRBJ1-2 | many | TRBV20-1 | TGCAGTGCTAGTAAGGATTACGGCTACACCTTC | CSASKDYGYTF
TRBD2 | TRBJ2-5 | few | TRBV19 | TGTGCCAGTAGCTGGGCGGGGGTTTCGGAGACCCAGTACTTC | CASSWAGVSETQYF
TRBD1 | TRBJ1-6 | few | TRBV9 | TGTGCCAGCAGTGAAACAGGGGTCTATAATTCACCCCTCCACTTT | CASSETGVYNSPLHF
TRBD2 | TRBJ2-3 | . | TRBV20-1 | TGCAGTGCTAAGAGAACTAGCGGTAGCACAGATACGCAGTATTTT | CSAKRTSGSTDTQYF
. | TRBJ2-5 | . | TRBV10-3 | TGTGCCATCAGTGTGGGGCAGGGGTGGGAGACCCAGTACTTC | CAISVGQGWETQYF
. | TRBJ1-6 | . | TRBV4-2 | TGTGCCAGCAGCCAAGACGGCAGTTCACCCCTCCACTTT | CASSQDGSSPLHF
TRBD1 | TRBJ1-2 | few | TRBV7-2 | TGTGCCAGCAGCTCCCCCGGGACAGCCTTCCTTAACTATGGCTACACCTTC | CASSSPGTAFLNYGYTF
. | TRBJ2-5 | . | TRBV4-2 | TGTGCCAGCAGCCAAGACATCGTAAGGACTGAAGAGACCCAGTACTTC | CASSQDIVRTEETQYF
. | TRBJ1-1 | many | TRBV4-1 | TGCGCCAGCAGCTCCCAGGGTCACAGCATGAACACTGAAGCTTTCTTT | CASSSQGHSMNTEAFF
. | TRBJ2-3 | few | TRBV5-1 | TGCGCCAGCAGCTTTGACCTATCGGATACGCAGTATTTT | CASSFDLSDTQYF
. | TRBJ2-5 | . | TRBV19 | TGTGCCAGTAGTATCGTGTTCACTCTTCAAGAGACCCAGTACTTC | CASSIVFTLQETQYF
TRBD1 | TRBJ2-2 | . | TRBV9 | TGTGCCAGCAGCCCCCACGGGACAGGGGGCCGAAAAAGGACCGGGGAGCTGTTTTTT | CASSPHGTGGRKRTGELFF
TRBD2 | TRBJ2-3 | . | TRBV7-2 | TGTGCCAGCAGCTTAGTCGGTAGCGGGTACACAGATACGCAGTATTTT | CASSLVGSGYTDTQYF
TRBD2 | TRBJ2-7 | few | TRBV20-1 | TGCAGTGCTAGGATTAGCGGGAGGCAGCAGTACTTC | CSARISGRQQYF
. | TRBJ2-1 | . | TRBV20-1 | TGCAGTGCTAGAGAAGGTCGGGGGGCTGGTGAGCAGTTCTTC | CSAREGRGAGEQFF
. | TRBJ1-6 | few | TRBV21-1 | TGTGCCAGCAGCAAACGGCATTCACCCCTCCACTTT | CASSKRHSPLHF
TRBD1 | TRBJ2-6 | . | TRBV12-3/TRBV12-4 | TGTGCCAGCAGTTTAGAAAGTCAGGGGGTTGTCCTGACTTTC | CASSLESQGVVLTF
. | TRBJ2-7 | few | TRBV15 | TGTGCCACCAGCAGAGAAGGGACATCAACCTACGAGCAGTACTTC | CATSREGTSTYEQYF
. | TRBJ2-5 | . | TRBV6-2/TRBV6-3 | TGTGCCAGCAGTCCTACGACAGCTACTCAAGAGACCCAGTACTTC | CASSPTTATQETQYF
. | TRBJ1-1 | few | TRBV6-5 | TGTGCCAGCAGTTACAGCGCTACTTACACTGAAGCTTTCTTT | CASSYSATYTEAFF
. | TRBJ1-2 | . | TRBV7-9 | TGTGCCAGCAGCTTCCAGGGCAGGGGCCACTATGGCTACACCTTC | CASSFQGRGHYGYTF
. | TRBJ2-7 | few | TRBV5-1 | TGCGCCAGCAGATTAGGCCTCGGCACCTACGAGCAGTACTTC | CASRLGLGTYEQYF
TRBD1 | TRBJ1-1 | few | TRBV5-6 | TGTGCCAGCAGCTTGGTGAGACAGGGTGAGACTGAAGCTTTCTTT | CASSLVRQGETEAFF
TRBD1 | TRBJ2-5 | . | TRBV6-1 | TGTGCCAGCAGTAGGGACAGGGGTCGGAGGGAGACCCAGTACTTC | CASSRDRGRRETQYF
TRBD1 | TRBJ1-4 | few | TRBV20-1 | TGCAGTGCTAGCGACAGGGTTCGGGAAAAACTGTTTTTT | CSASDRVREKLFF
TRBD1 | TRBJ2-6 | few | TRBV5-1 | TGCGCCAGCAGAACGGGACAGGGTTCAGGGGCCAACGTCCTGACTTTC | CASRTGQGSGANVLTF
TRBD2 | TRBJ2-1 | few | TRBV7-6 | TGTGCCAGCAGTTATCCATCGAAGGGACTAGCGGGGGGATCCTCCTACAATGAGCAGTTCTTC | CASSYPSKGLAGGSSYNEQFF
. | TRBJ1-1 | few | TRBV11-2 | TGTGCCAGCAGCACCGAATGGGGCACTGAAGCTTTCTTT | CASSTEWGTEAFF
. | TRBJ2-1 | . | TRBV5-1 | TGCGCCAGCAGCTTGGTCGGGACCACAGGGCAGTTCTTC | CASSLVGTTGQFF
. | TRBJ2-4 | few | TRBV4-2 | TGTGCCAGCAGCTTAGGGGGGCGAAGAGCCAAAAACATTCAGTACTTC | CASSLGGRRAKNIQYF
TRBD1 | TRBJ1-1 | . | TRBV3-1 | TGTGCCAGCAGGCATACAGGGGGCACTGAAGCTTTCTTT | CASRHTGGTEAFF
. | TRBJ2-2 | many | TRBV29-1 | TGCAGCGTACTGAGGGGAACGAACACCGGGGAGCTGTTTTTT | CSVLRGTNTGELFF
. | TRBJ1-6 | . | TRBV27 | TGTGCCAGCAGTTTAGTGGGTGCCAGTTGGGGATCACCCCTCCACTTT | CASSLVGASWGSPLHF
. | TRBJ1-1 | . | TRBV20-1 | TGCAGTGCTACGGACCCGGTGGGAACTGAAGCTTTCTTT | CSATDPVGTEAFF
TRBD2 | TRBJ2-1 | few | TRBV24-1 | TGTGCCACCGGACTAGCGGGAGTGAATGAGCAGTTCTTC | CATGLAGVNEQFF
. | TRBJ2-2 | few | TRBV4-3 | TGCGCCAGCAGCCAAAAATTGAGGCAAGTGAACACCGGGGAGCTGTTTTTT | CASSQKLRQVNTGELFF
. | TRBJ1-2 | few | TRBV7-2 | TGTGCCAGCAGCTTACCGGGGGCGCGTTTTGATGGCTACACCTTC | CASSLPGARFDGYTF
. | TRBJ2-7 | few | TRBV20-1 | TGCAGTGCTAGAGTTGCCGGACCCTTATCAGTGCAGTACTTC | CSARVAGPLSVQYF
TRBD1 | TRBJ1-2 | many | TRBV4-3 | TGCGCCAGCAGCCAAGGGACAGGGAGGAGGTCTTCGTTC | CASSQGTGRRSSF
. | TRBJ1-2 | many | TRBV10-3 | TGTGCCATCGGCGGGACACCCAACTATGGCTACACCTTC | CAIGGTPNYGYTF
. | TRBJ2-7 | few | TRBV10-3 | TGTGCCATCAGTGAGTCCCCAGCGACCACCTACGAGCAGTACTTC | CAISESPATTYEQYF
TRBD2 | TRBJ2-3 | many | TRBV7-2 | TGTGCCAGCAGCTTAGGAGGACTAGCGGGAGGGCCAGATACGCAGTATTTT | CASSLGGLAGGPDTQYF
. | TRBJ2-5 | . | TRBV7-2 | TGTGCCAGCAGCTTAGCCATACAGCCTCAAGAGACCCAGTACTTC | CASSLAIQPQETQYF
. | TRBJ2-1 | many | TRBV18 | TGTGCCAGCTCACCACCGGCAGCCCCTGAGCAGTTCTTC | CASSPPAAPEQFF
. | TRBJ2-7 | few | TRBV10-3 | TGTGCCATCAGTGAGTCGTACAGGGTCTACGAGCAGTACTTC | CAISESYRVYEQYF
. | TRBJ2-6 | few | TRBV20-1 | TGCAGTGCTAGACGGAACAGGGCTGGGGCCAACGTCCTGACTTTC | CSARRNRAGANVLTF
. | TRBJ1-1 | . | TRBV5-1 | TGCGTCAGCAGCTTGGAGGGGCAAAGCACTGAAGCTTTCTTT | CVSSLEGQSTEAFF
. | TRBJ1-2 | few | TRBV29-1 | TGCAGCGTTGATTGGGGTAATTCCGGATTCGGCTACACCTTC | CSVDWGNSGFGYTF
. | TRBJ2-2 | few | TRBV6-4 | TGTGCCAGCAGTGCCAGGGTTGGCACCGGGGAGCTGTTTTTT | CASSARVGTGELFF